The 18 T cell receptor beta chains given below trace back to one sample, sequenced in a study of cytomegalovirus exposure and HLA in healthy donors. Generated by immunoSEQ multiplex PCR, the TCRdb table keeps only in-frame clones and is missing some. Among under 200,000 clones, 75% to 95% were seen once, and the ten largest hold 3%. Material for sequencing was PBMCs. The receptors were sampled from a woman younger than 30 in good health and CMV-seropositive.

The chain couples TRBV2 to TRBJ2-2, with 7 bases matching TRBD1. V was clipped by 11 bases and J by 6 bases; unmatched bases: 3. This CDR3 contains 11 residues. The germline V gene has CDR1 SNHLY and CDR2 FYNNEI. CDR3 coding DNA: TGTGCCGTCACAGGGGCCGGGGAGCTGTTTTTT. Amino acids: CAVTGAGELFF.

The chain employs TRBV15 and TRBJ1-2; the D gene is possibly TRBD1 (6 bases). This CDR3 has 17 residues. Deletions cut 1 base from V and 0 bases from J, with 15 bases between. Germline assignment: CDR1 LNHNV and CDR2 YYDKDF (reference sequence). The CDR3 region has the DNA TGTGCCACCAGCAGAGGCTCGCAGGCAGGGGCTAACTATGGCTACACCTTC. The encoded protein is CATSRGSQAGANYGYTF.

The rearrangement joins TRBV5-1 to TRBJ2-1; the match to TRBD2 covers 13 bases. In germline, CDR1 is SGHRS, CDR2 YFSETQ. V dropped 2 bases and J dropped 4; count of bases not matched to a gene: 6. CDR3 length equals 17 residues. This chain's CDR3 is CASSFLVGLAGYNEQFF. The DNA of the CDR3 is TGCGCCAGCAGCTTTCTGGTGGGACTAGCGGGGTACAATGAGCAGTTCTTC.

The CDR3 region has the DNA TGCGCCAGCAGCCAAGATGGGTACAGGGCGAACTATGGCTACACCTTC. Translating gives CASSQDGYRANYGYTF. The V and J genes are TRBV4-1 and TRBJ1-2, with a tentative D call TRBD1 (6 bases). V was cut by 0 bases and J by 2 bases, with 13 bases left in between. The CDR3 runs 16 residues. The V gene's germline CDR1 is MGHRA and CDR2 YSYEKL.

Only one count was recorded for this clone. V is TRBV9 and J is TRBJ2-1; weak D call: TRBD2 (5 bases). Germline CDR1 and CDR2: SGDLS and YYNGEE. V was pared by 3 bases and J by 0 bases, with 16 bases between. The length of the CDR3 is 17 residues. The DNA for the CDR3 is TGTGCCAGCAGCGAATCGTTCCGGGAAAGCTCCTACAATGAGCAGTTCTTC. It yields the protein CASSESFRESSYNEQFF.

The rearrangement joins TRBV18 to TRBJ2-7; 7 bases map to TRBD2. This CDR3 has 13 residues. CDR1 and CDR2 (germline): KGHSH, LQKENI. The V gene end was trimmed by 6 bases and the J gene end by 2 bases; junction bases not matched to a gene: 4. CDR3 sequence (DNA): TGTGCCAGCTCGGCGGGGGATACCTACGAGCAGTACTTC. This codes for CASSAGDTYEQYF.

The chain combines TRBV7-8 with TRBJ2-7; D not certain. Germline V gives CDR1 SGHVS, CDR2 FQNEAQ. V lost 1 base and J 2 bases, leaving 9 bases between the germline ends. CDR3 size: 14 residues. The CDR3 nucleotides are TGTGCCAGCAGCTTAGGCCGGAGCACCTACGAGCAGTACTTC. Protein product: CASSLGRSTYEQYF.

V and J are TRBV6-5 and TRBJ1-5; maybe TRBD1 (5 bases). This CDR3 comprises 14 residues. Per the germline V gene, CDR1 is MNHEY and CDR2 is SVGAGI. V gave up 6 bases and J gave up 0 bases, with 9 bases separating them. CDR3 sequence reads: CASRRDSSNQPQHF. DNA for the CDR3: TGTGCCAGCAGGAGAGACAGTAGCAATCAGCCCCAGCATTTT.

The chain employs TRBV5-6 and TRBJ2-5, with 10 bases fitting TRBD2. J was trimmed by 2 bases and V by 4 bases; bases with no gene match: 5. This CDR3 has 15 amino acids. The germline V gene encodes CDR1 SGHDT and CDR2 YYEEEE. The CDR3 protein is CASSPASGGQETQYF. Here the CDR3 DNA reads TGTGCCAGCAGCCCCGCTAGCGGGGGACAAGAGACCCAGTACTTC.

This chain links TRBV11-2 with TRBJ2-2, with TRBD1 matching over 7 bases. The trim removed 3 bases at V and 3 bases at J, leaving 1 base unmatched. Per the germline V gene, CDR1 is SGHAT and CDR2 is FQNNGV. The CDR3 has 14 amino acids. CDR3 in amino acids: CASSLTGYTGELFF. The CDR3 nucleotides read TGTGCCAGCAGCTTGACAGGGTACACCGGGGAGCTGTTTTTT.

The V gene is TRBV28, the J gene TRBJ1-2; 8 bases fit TRBD1. This CDR3 region has 17 residues. CDR1 MDHEN and CDR2 SYDVKM come from the germline V gene. J was trimmed by 3 bases and V by 1 base; bases with no gene match: 10. CDR3 DNA: TGTGCCAGCAGTTTATTCCTTGGGACAGGAATGCACTATGGCTACACCTTC. It codes for CASSLFLGTGMHYGYTF.

This chain links TRBV4-1 with TRBJ2-1; TRBD2 matches 13 bases. This CDR3 spans 20 amino acids. The germline V gene has CDR1 MGHRA and CDR2 YSYEKL. V shed 2 bases, J shed 0 bases, and the junction held 10 bases outside the gene matches. The CDR3 DNA reads TGCGCCAGCAGCCAATCCCTGGGCGGACTAGCGGGAGCCTCCTACAATGAGCAGTTCTTC. Translating it yields CASSQSLGGLAGASYNEQFF.

The V and J genes are TRBV6-1 and TRBJ2-7; TRBD1 matches at 7 bases. CDR1 and CDR2 from the germline V gene are MNHNS and SASEGT. V lost 1 base to trimming and J lost 5 bases; unmatched junction nucleotides: 5. This CDR3 region has 14 residues. CDR3 region: CASSEDRGIDEQYF. As DNA, the CDR3 is TGTGCCAGCAGTGAAGACAGGGGTATCGACGAGCAGTACTTC.

This chain joins TRBV29-1 and TRBJ2-3, with D uncertain. In germline, CDR1 is SQVTM, CDR2 ANQGSEA. With 2 bases removed from V and 1 base from J, the gap between germline ends came to 7 bases. This CDR3 spans 13 amino acids. For the CDR3, the DNA is TGCAGCGTTGAACTGGCGGGCACAGATACGCAGTATTTT. Protein product: CSVELAGTDTQYF.

This clone was seen once. The chain has TRBV5-5 and TRBJ2-5, with D possibly being TRBD1 (5 bases). Germline values: CDR1 SGHKS, CDR2 YYEKEE (reference sequence). The CDR3 contains 16 residues. The ends were cut back, 0 bases at V and 5 bases at J, with 17 bases in the middle. The CDR3 region has the DNA TGTGCCAGCAGCTTGGATGGGGCAGGGAAAGGGGAGACCCAGTACTTC. Encoded protein: CASSLDGAGKGETQYF.

The chain carries TRBV7-8 and TRBJ2-1, with 11 bases lining up with TRBD1. Germline trimming cut 1 base from V and 3 bases from J; bases unmatched to any gene: 5. The CDR3 extends over 17 amino acids. Germline V lookup: CDR1 SGHVS, CDR2 FQNEAQ. CDR3 in amino acids: CASSLDRTGGSYNEQFF. The CDR3 coding sequence is TGTGCCAGCAGCTTAGACCGGACAGGGGGCAGCTACAATGAGCAGTTCTTC.

The chain recombines TRBV19 with TRBJ2-7, with a possible D match to TRBD1 (6 bases). The V and J ends lost 5 bases and 0 bases respectively, with 14 bases between them. The CDR3 loop spans 15 amino acids. Germline CDR1 LNHDA, CDR2 SQIVND (reference sequence). CDR3 nucleotides: TGTGCCAGTAGTTCCAGCCAGGGGATCTCCTACGAGCAGTACTTC. Protein product: CASSSSQGISYEQYF. The entire variable domain, with the rest obtained from reference TRBV19 and TRBJ2-7, is as follows: DGGITQSPKYLFRKEGQNVTLSCEQNLNHDAMYWYRQDPGQGLRLIYYSQIVNDFQKGDIAEGYSVSREKKESFPLTVTSAQKNPTAFYLCASSSSQGISYEQYFGPGTRLTVT.

The genes are TRBV10-3 and TRBJ2-1, with 12 bases fitting TRBD2. The J segment lost 7 bases and the V segment lost 6 bases, leaving 1 base of the junction unmatched. There are 13 residues in the CDR3. Germline loops: CDR1 ENHRY, CDR2 SYGVKD. The CDR3 reads CAIRGLAGNEQFF. For the CDR3, the DNA is TGTGCCATCAGGGGACTAGCGGGTAATGAGCAGTTCTTC.